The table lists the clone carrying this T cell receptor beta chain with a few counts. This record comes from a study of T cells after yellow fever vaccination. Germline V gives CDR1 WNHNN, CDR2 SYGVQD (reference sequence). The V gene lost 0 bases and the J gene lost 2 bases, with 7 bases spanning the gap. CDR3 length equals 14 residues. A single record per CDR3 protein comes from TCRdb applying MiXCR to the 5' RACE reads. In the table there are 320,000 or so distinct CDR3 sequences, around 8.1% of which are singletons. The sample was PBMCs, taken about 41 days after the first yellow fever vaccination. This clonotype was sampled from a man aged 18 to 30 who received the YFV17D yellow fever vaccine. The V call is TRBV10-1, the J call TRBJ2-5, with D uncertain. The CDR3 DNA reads TGCGCCAGCAGTGAGTCGGCAGTACAAGAGACCCAGTACTTC. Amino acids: CASSESAVQETQYF.